Presented here are 10 T cell receptor beta chains from one specimen sequenced in a study of PD-1 blockade in mismatch repair-deficient tumors. Only in-frame clones appear in the TCRdb table, and some are missing; sequencing was by immunoSEQ multiplex PCR. This sample carries approximately 51,000 clones, over 70% of them seen once, and the ten largest clones take about 8.1%. The starting material was peripheral blood, obtained about 20 weeks after starting pembrolizumab. Every receptor here comes from an adult with mismatch repair-deficient cancer.

This clone was detected a few times. This chain connects TRBV19 to TRBJ1-2; no clear D gene. Germline CDR1 LNHDA, CDR2 SQIVND (reference sequence). V dropped 1 base and J dropped 2 bases, with 8 bases sitting between them. The CDR3 is 14 amino acids. CDR3 region: CASSIVGGNYGYTF. CDR3 coding DNA: TGTGCCAGTAGTATAGTCGGAGGGAACTATGGCTACACCTTC. The variable domain in full, completed from reference TRBV19 and TRBJ1-2, reads DGGITQSPKYLFRKEGQNVTLSCEQNLNHDAMYWYRQDPGQGLRLIYYSQIVNDFQKGDIAEGYSVSREKKESFPLTVTSAQKNPTAFYLCASSIVGGNYGYTFGSGTRLTVV.

V gene TRBV5-1 combines with J gene TRBJ2-3; 9 bases are shared with TRBD2. The CDR3 consists of 18 residues. The V gene end was trimmed by 1 base and the J gene end by 1 base; junction bases not matched to a gene: 10. Per the germline V gene, CDR1 is SGHRS and CDR2 is YFSETQ. The CDR3 loop is CASSLIEWLAGCTDTQYF. CDR3 nucleotide sequence: TGCGCCAGCAGCTTGATTGAGTGGCTAGCGGGGTGCACAGATACGCAGTATTTT.

The chain links TRBV5-4 to TRBJ2-7, with D uncertain. The CDR3 has 14 amino acids. Germline V gene lookup returns CDR1 SGHNT and CDR2 YYREEE (reference sequence). With 0 bases removed from V and 2 bases from J, the gap between germline ends came to 9 bases. CDR3 loop: CASSLGTAPYEQYF. DNA for the CDR3: TGTGCCAGCAGCTTGGGTACAGCCCCCTACGAGCAGTACTTC.

Concerning this clone: Other DNA sequences of this sample code for an identical CDR3. The chain employs TRBV2 and TRBJ1-1; 10 positions agree with TRBD1. The CDR3 length is 15 residues. Looked up from germline, CDR1 is SNHLY and CDR2 is FYNNEI. V dropped 2 bases and J dropped 2; count of bases not matched to a gene: 2. The CDR3 bases are TGTGCCAGCAGTGAATGGGACAGGGGAAACACTGAAGCTTTCTTT. Residues: CASSEWDRGNTEAFF.

The V gene is TRBV7-9, the J gene TRBJ1-5, with D unclear. CDR3 length equals 15 residues. CDR1 SEHNR and CDR2 FQNEAQ come from the germline V gene (reference sequence). V lost 3 bases, J lost 3 bases, and 12 bases lay in between. CDR3 in DNA: TGTGCCAGCAGCTTGAAAGGAGGGCACAATCAGCCCCAGCATTTT. Its protein is CASSLKGGHNQPQHF.

The V gene is TRBV5-8, the J gene TRBJ2-7; the match to TRBD1 covers 8 bases. The trim removed 2 bases at V and 3 bases at J, leaving 4 bases unmatched. CDR1 is SGHTS, CDR2 YDEGEE, per germline. The CDR3 is 14 residues long. The chain's CDR3 is CASSFQGAIYEQYF. Written as DNA, the CDR3 is TGTGCCAGCAGCTTCCAGGGGGCAATCTACGAGCAGTACTTC.

This clone was observed a few times. The chain is built from TRBV2 and TRBJ2-7; no firm D call. Germline loops: CDR1 SNHLY, CDR2 FYNNEI. Trimming pared 1 base from V and 6 bases from J, leaving 13 bases between. The CDR3 totals 14 residues. CDR3 protein: CASSEVAGWGEQYF. CDR3 bases: TGTGCCAGCAGTGAAGTTGCAGGCTGGGGCGAGCAGTACTTC.

The chain couples TRBV30 to TRBJ2-7; 12 bases are shared with TRBD2. The CDR3 sequence is 14 residues long. J gave up 4 bases and V 3 bases, and 4 bases lay outside the gene matches. CDR1 is GTSNPN and CDR2 is SVGIG in the germline V gene (reference sequence). DNA of the CDR3: TGTGCCTGGAGCCTCACTAGCGGGAGGTACGAGCAGTACTTC. Amino acids: CAWSLTSGRYEQYF.

The chain links TRBV7-9 to TRBJ2-5; the match to TRBD1 covers 8 bases. CDR1 SEHNR and CDR2 FQNEAQ come from the germline V gene (reference sequence). The CDR3 is 14 amino acids. The V segment lost 5 bases and the J segment 5 bases; nucleotides outside the gene matches: 7. In DNA, the CDR3 is TGTGCCAGCAGCCGAGGGGACAGGTCGGAGACCCAGTACTTC. Translated: CASSRGDRSETQYF. The full variable domain, its missing parts supplied by reference TRBV7-9 and TRBJ2-5, is DTGVSQNPRHKITKRGQNVTFRCDPISEHNRLYWYRQTLGQGPEFLTYFQNEAQLEKSRLLSDRFSAERPKGSFSTLEIQRTEQGDSAMYLCASSRGDRSETQYFGPGTRLLVL.

The CDR3 nucleotides are TGTGCCTGGAGTGCTGGCTCCGGATCCAACACCGGGGAGCTGTTTTTT. Protein product: CAWSAGSGSNTGELFF. The gene calls are TRBV30 and TRBJ2-2; D remains unclear. Looked up from germline, CDR1 is GTSNPN and CDR2 is SVGIG (reference sequence). The V and J ends lost 1 base and 2 bases respectively, with 14 bases between them. The CDR3 sequence is 16 residues long.